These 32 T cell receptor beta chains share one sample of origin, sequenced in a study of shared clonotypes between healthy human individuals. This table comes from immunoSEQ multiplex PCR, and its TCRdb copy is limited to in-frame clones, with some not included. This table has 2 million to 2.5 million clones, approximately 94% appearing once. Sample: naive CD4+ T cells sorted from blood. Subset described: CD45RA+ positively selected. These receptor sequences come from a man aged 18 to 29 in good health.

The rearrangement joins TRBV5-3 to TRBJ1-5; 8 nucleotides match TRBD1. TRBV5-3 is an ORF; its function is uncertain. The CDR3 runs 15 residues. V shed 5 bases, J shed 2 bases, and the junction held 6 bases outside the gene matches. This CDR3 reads CARSSGQGGNQPQHF. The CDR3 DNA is TGTGCCAGAAGTTCCGGACAGGGAGGCAATCAGCCCCAGCATTTT.

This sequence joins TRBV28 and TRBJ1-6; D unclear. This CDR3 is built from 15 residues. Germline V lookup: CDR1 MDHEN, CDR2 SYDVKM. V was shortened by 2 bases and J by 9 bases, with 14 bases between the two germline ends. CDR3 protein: CASSLRGMVGSPLHF. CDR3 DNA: TGTGCCAGCAGTTTACGGGGTATGGTAGGTTCACCCCTCCACTTT.

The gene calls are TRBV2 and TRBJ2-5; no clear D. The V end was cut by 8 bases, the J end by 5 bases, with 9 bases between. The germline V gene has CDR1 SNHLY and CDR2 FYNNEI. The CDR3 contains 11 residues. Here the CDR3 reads CASESVETQYF. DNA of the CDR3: TGTGCCAGCGAAAGTGTGGAGACCCAGTACTTC.

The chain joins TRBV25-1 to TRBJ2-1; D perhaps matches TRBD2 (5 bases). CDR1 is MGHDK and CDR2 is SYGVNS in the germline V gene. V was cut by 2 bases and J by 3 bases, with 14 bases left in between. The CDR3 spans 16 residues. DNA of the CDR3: TGTGCCAGCAGTGAAGAGAGCGGCCTAAACTACAATGAGCAGTTCTTC. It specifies CASSEESGLNYNEQFF.

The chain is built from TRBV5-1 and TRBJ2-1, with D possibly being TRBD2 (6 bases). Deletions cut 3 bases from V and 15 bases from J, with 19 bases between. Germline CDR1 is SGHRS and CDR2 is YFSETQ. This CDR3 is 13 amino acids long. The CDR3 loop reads CASSSSVTGRLFF. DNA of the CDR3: TGCGCCAGCAGCTCGTCGGTGACGGGGAGGCTGTTCTTC.

The CDR3 loop reads CASSVRGGVDIQYF. The DNA of the CDR3 is TGTGCCAGCAGTGTCAGGGGTGGTGTAGACATTCAGTACTTC. The J gene is TRBJ2-4, the V gene TRBV25-1, with a tentative D call TRBD1 (6 bases). This CDR3 has 14 amino acids. CDR1 is MGHDK, CDR2 SYGVNS, per germline. V lost 4 bases, J lost 8 bases, and 15 bases lay in between.

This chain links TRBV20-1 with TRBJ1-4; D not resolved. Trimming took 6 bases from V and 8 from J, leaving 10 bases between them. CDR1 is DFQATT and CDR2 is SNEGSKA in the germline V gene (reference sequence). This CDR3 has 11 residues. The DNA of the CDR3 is TGCAGTGCCGGGCCCGCAGAAAAACTGTTTTTT. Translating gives CSAGPAEKLFF.

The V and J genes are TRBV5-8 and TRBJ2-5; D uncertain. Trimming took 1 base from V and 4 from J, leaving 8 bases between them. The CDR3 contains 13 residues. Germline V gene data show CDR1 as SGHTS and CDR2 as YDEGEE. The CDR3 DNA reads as TGTGCCAGCAGCTTGTACACCTCAGAGACCCAGTACTTC. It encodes CASSLYTSETQYF.

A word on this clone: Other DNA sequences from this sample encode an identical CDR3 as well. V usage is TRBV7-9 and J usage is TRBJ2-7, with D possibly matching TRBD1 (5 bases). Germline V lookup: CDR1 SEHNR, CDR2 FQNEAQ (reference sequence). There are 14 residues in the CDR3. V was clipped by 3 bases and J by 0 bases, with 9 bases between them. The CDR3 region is CASSLQGNSYEQYF. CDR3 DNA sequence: TGTGCCAGCAGCTTGCAGGGCAACTCCTACGAGCAGTACTTC.

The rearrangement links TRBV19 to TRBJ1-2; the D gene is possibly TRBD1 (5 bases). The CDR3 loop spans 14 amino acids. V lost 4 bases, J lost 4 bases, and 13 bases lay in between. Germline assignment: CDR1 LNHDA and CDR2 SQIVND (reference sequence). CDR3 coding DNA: TGTGCCAGTAGTACTATGACAGACGGCTATGGCTACACCTTC. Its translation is CASSTMTDGYGYTF.

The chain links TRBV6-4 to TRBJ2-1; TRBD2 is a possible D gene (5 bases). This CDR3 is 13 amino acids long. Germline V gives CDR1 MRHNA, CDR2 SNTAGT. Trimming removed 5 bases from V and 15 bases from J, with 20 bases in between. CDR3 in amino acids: CASSYRPGDVRFF. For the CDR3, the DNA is TGTGCCAGCAGTTACAGACCCGGGGATGTGCGGTTCTTC.

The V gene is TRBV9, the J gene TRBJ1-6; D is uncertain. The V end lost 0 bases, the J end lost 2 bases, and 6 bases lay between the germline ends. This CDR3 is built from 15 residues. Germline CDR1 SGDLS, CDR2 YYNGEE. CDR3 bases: TGTGCCAGCAGCGTAGGGGGAGCCTATAATTCACCCCTCCACTTT. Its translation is CASSVGGAYNSPLHF.

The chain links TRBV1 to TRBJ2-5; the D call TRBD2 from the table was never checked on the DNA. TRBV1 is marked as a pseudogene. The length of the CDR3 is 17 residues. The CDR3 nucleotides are TGCACCAGCAGCCATGACCCGCGAGCGGGAGATTCGGAGACCCAGTACTTC. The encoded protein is CTSSHDPRAGDSETQYF.

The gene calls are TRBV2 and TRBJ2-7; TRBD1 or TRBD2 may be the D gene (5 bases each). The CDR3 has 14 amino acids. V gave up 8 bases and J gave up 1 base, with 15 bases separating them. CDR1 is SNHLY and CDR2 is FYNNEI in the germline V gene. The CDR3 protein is CASSGQGYSYEQYF. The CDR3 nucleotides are TGTGCCAGCTCGGGGCAGGGTTATTCCTACGAGCAGTACTTC.

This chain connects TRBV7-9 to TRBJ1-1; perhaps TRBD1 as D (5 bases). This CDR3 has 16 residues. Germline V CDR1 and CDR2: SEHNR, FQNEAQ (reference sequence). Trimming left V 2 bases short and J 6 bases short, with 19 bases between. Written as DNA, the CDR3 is TGTGCCAGCAGCTTACAAAAGAAAGGGAGGGGTCCTGAAGCTTTCTTT. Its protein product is CASSLQKKGRGPEAFF.

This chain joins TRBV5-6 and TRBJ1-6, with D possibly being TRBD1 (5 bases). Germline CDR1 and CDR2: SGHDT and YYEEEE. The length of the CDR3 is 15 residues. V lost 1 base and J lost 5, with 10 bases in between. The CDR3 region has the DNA TGTGCCAGCAGCTTGTCGGTCAGGGATAATTCACCCCTCCACTTT. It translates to CASSLSVRDNSPLHF.

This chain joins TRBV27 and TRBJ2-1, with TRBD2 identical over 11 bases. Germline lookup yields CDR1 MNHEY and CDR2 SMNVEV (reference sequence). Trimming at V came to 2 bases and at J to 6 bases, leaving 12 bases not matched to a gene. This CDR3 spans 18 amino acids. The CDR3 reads CASSLGGTSGRISNEQFF. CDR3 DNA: TGTGCCAGCAGTTTAGGGGGGACTAGCGGCAGAATAAGCAATGAGCAGTTCTTC.

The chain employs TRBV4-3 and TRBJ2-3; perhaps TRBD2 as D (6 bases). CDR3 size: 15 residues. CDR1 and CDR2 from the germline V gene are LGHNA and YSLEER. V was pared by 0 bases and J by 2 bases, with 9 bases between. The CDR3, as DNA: TGCGCCAGCAGCCAAGAAAGGAGGGCCACAGATACGCAGTATTTT. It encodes CASSQERRATDTQYF.

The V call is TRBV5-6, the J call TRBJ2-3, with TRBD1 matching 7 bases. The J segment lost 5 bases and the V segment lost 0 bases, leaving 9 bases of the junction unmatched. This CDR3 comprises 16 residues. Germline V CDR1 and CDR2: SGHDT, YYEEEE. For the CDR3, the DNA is TGTGCCAGCAGCTTGGTAGAGACAGGGCTTGTAGATACGCAGTATTTT. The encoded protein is CASSLVETGLVDTQYF.

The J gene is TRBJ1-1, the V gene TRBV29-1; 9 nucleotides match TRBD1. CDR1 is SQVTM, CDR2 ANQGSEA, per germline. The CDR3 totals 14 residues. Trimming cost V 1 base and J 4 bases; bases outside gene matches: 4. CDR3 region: CSVEARTGATEAFF. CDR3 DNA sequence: TGCAGCGTTGAAGCCCGGACAGGGGCCACTGAAGCTTTCTTT.

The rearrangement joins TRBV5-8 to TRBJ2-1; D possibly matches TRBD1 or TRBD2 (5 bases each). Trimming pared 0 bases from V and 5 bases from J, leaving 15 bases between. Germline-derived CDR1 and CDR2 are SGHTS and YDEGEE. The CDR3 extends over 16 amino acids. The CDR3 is CASSLGLRGAHNEQFF. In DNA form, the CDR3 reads TGTGCCAGCAGCTTGGGCCTGAGGGGCGCCCACAATGAGCAGTTCTTC.

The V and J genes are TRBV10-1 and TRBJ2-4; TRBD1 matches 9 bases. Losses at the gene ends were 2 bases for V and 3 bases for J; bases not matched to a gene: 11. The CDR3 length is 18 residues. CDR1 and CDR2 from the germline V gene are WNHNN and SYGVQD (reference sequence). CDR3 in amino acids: CASSETGGLGLGKNIQYF. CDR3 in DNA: TGCGCCAGCAGTGAGACAGGGGGCTTGGGTTTGGGCAAAAACATTCAGTACTTC.

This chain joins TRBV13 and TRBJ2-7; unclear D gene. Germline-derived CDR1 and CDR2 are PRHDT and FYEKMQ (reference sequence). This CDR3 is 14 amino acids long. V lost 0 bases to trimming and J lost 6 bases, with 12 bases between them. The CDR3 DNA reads TGTGCCAGCAGCTTAGGGGACGGGTGGCGCGAGCAGTACTTC. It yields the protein CASSLGDGWREQYF.

The CDR3, as DNA: TGTGCCAGCAGCTTCACTATCAACACCATATATTTT. Residues: CASSFTINTIYF. The genes are TRBV7-9 and TRBJ1-3; D uncertain. There are 12 residues in the CDR3. Germline V gene sequence: CDR1 SEHNR, CDR2 FQNEAQ (reference sequence). Trimming left V 3 bases short and J 7 bases short, with 7 bases between.

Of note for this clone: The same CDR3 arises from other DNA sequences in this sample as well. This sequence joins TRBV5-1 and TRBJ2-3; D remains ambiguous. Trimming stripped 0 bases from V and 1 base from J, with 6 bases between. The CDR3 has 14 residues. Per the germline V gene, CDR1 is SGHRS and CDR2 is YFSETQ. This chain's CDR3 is CASSLEQGTDTQYF. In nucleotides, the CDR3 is TGCGCCAGCAGCTTGGAGCAGGGCACAGATACGCAGTATTTT. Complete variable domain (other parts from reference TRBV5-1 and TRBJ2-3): KAGVTQTPRYLIKTRGQQVTLSCSPISGHRSVSWYQQTPGQGLQFLFEYFSETQRNKGNFPGRFSGRQFSNSRSEMNVSTLELGDSALYLCASSLEQGTDTQYFGPGTRLTVL.

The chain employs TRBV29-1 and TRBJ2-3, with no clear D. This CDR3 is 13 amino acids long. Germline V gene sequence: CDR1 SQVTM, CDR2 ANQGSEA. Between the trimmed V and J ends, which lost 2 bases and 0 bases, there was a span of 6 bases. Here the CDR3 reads CSVESASTDTQYF. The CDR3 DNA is TGCAGCGTTGAATCGGCTAGCACAGATACGCAGTATTTT.

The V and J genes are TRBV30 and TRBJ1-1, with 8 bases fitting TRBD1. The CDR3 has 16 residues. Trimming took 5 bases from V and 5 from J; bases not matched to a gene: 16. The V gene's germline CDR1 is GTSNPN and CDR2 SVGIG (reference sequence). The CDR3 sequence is CAWADGTGKRGTEAFF. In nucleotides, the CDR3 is TGTGCCTGGGCCGACGGGACAGGAAAGCGGGGGACTGAAGCTTTCTTT.

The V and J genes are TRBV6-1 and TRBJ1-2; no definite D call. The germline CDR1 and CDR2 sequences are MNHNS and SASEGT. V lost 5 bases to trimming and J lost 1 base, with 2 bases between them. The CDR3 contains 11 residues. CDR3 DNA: TGTGCCAGCAGTATTAACTATGGCTACACCTTC. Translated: CASSINYGYTF.

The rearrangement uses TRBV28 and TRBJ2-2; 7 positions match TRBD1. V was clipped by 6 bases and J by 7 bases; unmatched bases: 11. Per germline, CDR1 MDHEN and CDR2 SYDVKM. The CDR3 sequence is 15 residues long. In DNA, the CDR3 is TGTGCCAGCAGCTTGGGACAGCTTGGGGGCGGGGAGCTGTTTTTT. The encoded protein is CASSLGQLGGGELFF.

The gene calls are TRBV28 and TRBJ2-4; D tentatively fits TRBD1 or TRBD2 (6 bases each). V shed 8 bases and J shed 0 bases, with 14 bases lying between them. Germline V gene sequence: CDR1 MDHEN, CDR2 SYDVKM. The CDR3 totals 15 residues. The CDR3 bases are TGTGCCAGCGGAGGGGGTGATTTAGCCAAAAACATTCAGTACTTC. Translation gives CASGGGDLAKNIQYF.

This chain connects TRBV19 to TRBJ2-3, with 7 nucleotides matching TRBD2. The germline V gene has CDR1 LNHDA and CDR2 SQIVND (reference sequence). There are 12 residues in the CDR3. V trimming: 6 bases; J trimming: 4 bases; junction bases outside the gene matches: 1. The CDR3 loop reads CASSRGADTQYF. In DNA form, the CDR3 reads TGTGCCAGTAGCCGGGGGGCAGATACGCAGTATTTT.

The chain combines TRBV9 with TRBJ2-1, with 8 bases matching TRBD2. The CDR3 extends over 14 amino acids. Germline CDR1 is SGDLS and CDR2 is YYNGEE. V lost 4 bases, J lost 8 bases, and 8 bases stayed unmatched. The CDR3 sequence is CASSRTSFRHEQFF. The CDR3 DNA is TGTGCCAGCAGCCGGACTAGCTTTAGACATGAGCAGTTCTTC.